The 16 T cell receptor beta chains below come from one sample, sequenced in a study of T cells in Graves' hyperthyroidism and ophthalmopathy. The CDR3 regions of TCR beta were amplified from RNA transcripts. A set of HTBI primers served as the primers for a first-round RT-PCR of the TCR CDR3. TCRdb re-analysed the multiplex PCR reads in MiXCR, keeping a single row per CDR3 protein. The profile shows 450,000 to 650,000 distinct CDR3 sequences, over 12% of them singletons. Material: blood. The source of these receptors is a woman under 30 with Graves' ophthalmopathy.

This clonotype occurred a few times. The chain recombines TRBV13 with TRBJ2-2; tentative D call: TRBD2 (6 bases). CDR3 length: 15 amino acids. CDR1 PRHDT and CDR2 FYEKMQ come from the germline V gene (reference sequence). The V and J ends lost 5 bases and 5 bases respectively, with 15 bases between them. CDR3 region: CASSPQEGYTGELFF. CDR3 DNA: TGTGCCAGCAGCCCACAGGAGGGCTATACCGGGGAGCTGTTTTTT.

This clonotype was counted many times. The CDR3 sequence is CASSTAGTSGRAWETQYF. CDR3 sequence (DNA): TGTGCCAGCAGTACCGCCGGGACTAGCGGGAGGGCATGGGAGACCCAGTACTTC. The rearrangement uses TRBV27 and TRBJ2-5; 16 bases fit TRBD2. There are 18 residues in the CDR3. Germline V gene lookup returns CDR1 MNHEY and CDR2 SMNVEV (reference sequence). Trimming at V came to 5 bases and at J to 5 bases, leaving 11 bases not matched to a gene.

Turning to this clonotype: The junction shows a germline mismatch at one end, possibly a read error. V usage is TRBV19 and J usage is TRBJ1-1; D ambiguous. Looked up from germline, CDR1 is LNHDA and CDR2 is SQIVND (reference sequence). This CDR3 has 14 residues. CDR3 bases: TGTGCCAGTAGTATCCTTCAGAGGAACACCGAAGCTTTCTTT. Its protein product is CASSILQRNTEAFF.

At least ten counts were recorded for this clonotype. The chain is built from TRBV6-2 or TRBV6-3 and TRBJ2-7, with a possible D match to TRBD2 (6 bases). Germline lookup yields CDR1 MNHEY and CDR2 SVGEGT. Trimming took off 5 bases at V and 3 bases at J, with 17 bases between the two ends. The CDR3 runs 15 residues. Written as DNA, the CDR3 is TGTGCCAGCAGTCCCGGGGGAGCCACCTTCTACGAGCAGTACTTC. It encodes CASSPGGATFYEQYF.

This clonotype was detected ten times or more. CDR3 sequence (DNA): TGTGCCAGCAGCTTAGAGGCGGACGCTTATCAGTACTTC. It specifies CASSLEADAYQYF. The rearrangement uses TRBV7-9 and TRBJ2-4; no clear D. The CDR3 runs to 13 residues. Between the trimmed V and J ends, which lost 1 base and 12 bases, there was a span of 13 bases. The germline V gene encodes CDR1 SEHNR and CDR2 FQNEAQ (reference sequence).

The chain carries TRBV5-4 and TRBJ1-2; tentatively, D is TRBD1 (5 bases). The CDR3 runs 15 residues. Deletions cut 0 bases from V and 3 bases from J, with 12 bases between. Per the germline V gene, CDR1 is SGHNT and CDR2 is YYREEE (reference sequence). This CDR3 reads CASSLDRGADYGYTF. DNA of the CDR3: TGTGCCAGCAGCTTGGATAGGGGCGCGGACTATGGCTACACCTTC.

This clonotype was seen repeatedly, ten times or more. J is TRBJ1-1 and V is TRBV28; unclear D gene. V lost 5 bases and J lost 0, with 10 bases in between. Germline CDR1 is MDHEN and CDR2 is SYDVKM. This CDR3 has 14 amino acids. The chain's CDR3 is CASSPEQLNTEAFF. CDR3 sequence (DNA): TGTGCCAGCAGTCCCGAACAACTGAACACTGAAGCTTTCTTT.

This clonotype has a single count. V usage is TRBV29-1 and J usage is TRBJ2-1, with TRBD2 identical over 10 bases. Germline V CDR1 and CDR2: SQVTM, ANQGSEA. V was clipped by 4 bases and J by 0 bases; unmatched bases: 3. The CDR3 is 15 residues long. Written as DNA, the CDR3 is TGCAGCGTTGGAGGACTAGCGGTCTCCTACAATGAGCAGTTCTTC. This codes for CSVGGLAVSYNEQFF.

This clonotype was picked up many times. The CDR3: CASSLVFPAGGSSYEQYF. CDR3 nucleotide sequence: TGTGCCAGCAGCTTAGTTTTCCCAGCGGGAGGGTCCTCCTACGAGCAGTACTTC. V usage is TRBV7-2 and J usage is TRBJ2-7; 10 bases are shared with TRBD2. Germline V gene lookup returns CDR1 SGHTA and CDR2 FQGNSA. The length of the CDR3 is 18 residues. After removal of 1 base from V and 0 bases from J, the junction contained 9 bases not matched to a gene.

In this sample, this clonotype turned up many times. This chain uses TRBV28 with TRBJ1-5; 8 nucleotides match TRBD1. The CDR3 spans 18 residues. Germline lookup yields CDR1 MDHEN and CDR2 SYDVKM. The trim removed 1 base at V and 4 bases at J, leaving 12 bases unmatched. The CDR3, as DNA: TGTGCCAGCAGTTTATACCCTTTCACAGGGGGAATTAATCAGCCCCAGCATTTT. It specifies CASSLYPFTGGINQPQHF.

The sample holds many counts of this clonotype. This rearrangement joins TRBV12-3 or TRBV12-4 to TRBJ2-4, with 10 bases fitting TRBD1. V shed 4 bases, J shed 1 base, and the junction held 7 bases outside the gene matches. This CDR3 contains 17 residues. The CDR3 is CASSSGQGVWAKNIQYF. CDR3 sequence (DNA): TGTGCCAGCAGTTCAGGACAGGGGGTATGGGCCAAAAACATTCAGTACTTC.

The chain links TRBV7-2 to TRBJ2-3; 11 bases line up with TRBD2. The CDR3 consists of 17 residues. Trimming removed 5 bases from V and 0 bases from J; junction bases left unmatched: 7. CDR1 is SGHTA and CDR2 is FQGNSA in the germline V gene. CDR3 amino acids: CASSPIAGGPSTDTQYF. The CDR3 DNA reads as TGTGCCAGCAGCCCTATAGCGGGAGGGCCGAGCACAGATACGCAGTATTTT.

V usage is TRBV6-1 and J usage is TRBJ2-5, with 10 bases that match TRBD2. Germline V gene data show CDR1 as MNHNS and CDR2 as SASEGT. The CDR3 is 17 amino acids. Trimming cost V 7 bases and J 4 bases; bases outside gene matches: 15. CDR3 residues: CASNGGRTSGVGETQYF. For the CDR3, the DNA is TGTGCCAGCAATGGGGGAAGGACTAGCGGAGTGGGAGAGACCCAGTACTTC.

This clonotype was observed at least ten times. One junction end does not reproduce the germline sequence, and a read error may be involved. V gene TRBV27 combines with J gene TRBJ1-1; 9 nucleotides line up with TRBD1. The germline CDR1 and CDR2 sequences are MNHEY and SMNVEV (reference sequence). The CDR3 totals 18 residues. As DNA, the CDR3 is TGTGCCAGCAGTCTATCCCCGGGACAGGGTGGAGTGAACACTGAAGCTTTCTTT. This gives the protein CASSLSPGQGGVNTEAFF.

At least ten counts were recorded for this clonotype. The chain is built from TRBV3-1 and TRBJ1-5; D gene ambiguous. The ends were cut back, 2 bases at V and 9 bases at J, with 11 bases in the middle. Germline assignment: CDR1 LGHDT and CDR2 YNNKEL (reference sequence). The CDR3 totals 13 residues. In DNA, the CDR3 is TGTGCCAGCAGCCAAAGAGTTGGTCCGCCCCAGCATTTT. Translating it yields CASSQRVGPPQHF.

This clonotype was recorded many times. CDR3 nucleotides: TGTGCCAGCACGACAGGGGGCAAGGTATGGAATGAGCAGTTCTTC. Protein product: CASTTGGKVWNEQFF. The chain is built from TRBV5-6 and TRBJ2-1; 10 nucleotides align to TRBD1. With 6 bases clipped from V and 7 bases from J, the junction kept 10 bases outside the gene matches. Germline CDR1 and CDR2: SGHDT and YYEEEE. This CDR3 comprises 15 residues.